This TCR beta chain was profiled in a study of T-cell memory formation after mild COVID-19 (dated by TCRdb to about 2021). About the study as a whole: TCR sequence clusters from the two donors were found to be largely donor specific. Two young, previously healthy adult volunteers made up the cohort, one male and one female. In two donors, T-cell clones that expanded and contracted after mild COVID-19 were tracked by sequencing TCRalpha and TCRbeta repertoires over time. Results and caveats for the whole study, not just this receptor: The study covered only a couple of mild cases, and larger cohorts including severe cases with pre-infection samples were considered necessary. Clones contracting from day 15 to 85 had balanced CD4/CD8 phenotypes, while a second wave expanding from day 15 to 37 was biased towards CD4+. Contracting CD4+ clones turned up mainly in the CM and EM memory subsets, whereas EMRA was where CD8+ clones were enriched. SARS-CoV-2 specificity of the second-wave clones peaking on day 37 was not confirmed. Some responding clones were found in pre-infection memory, which suggests that pre-existing cross-reactive memory T cells took part in the SARS-CoV-2 response.

The sequencing machine was an Illumina NovaSeq 6000. cDNA libraries for TCRalpha and TCRbeta were prepared by 5'RACE using constant-segment primers, with sample barcodes and unique molecular identifiers added. RNA was extracted from every sample with Trizol reagent. Amplification of the libraries took two PCR steps, and the second step added a second sample barcode plus Illumina TruSeq adapters. The libraries were sequenced on an Illumina NovaSeq using 2 x 150 bp paired-end reads. The published analysis was carried out like this. With migec v1.2.7, reads were demultiplexed and then collapsed into UMI-guided consensus sequences. Using mixcr v2.1.11, the UMI consensuses were aligned to TRA and TRB V and J templates and assembled into clonotypes. Expanded or contracted clonotypes were those called significant by both edgeR and NoisET, with noise models trained on biological replicates. For edgeR calls, a false discovery rate-adjusted p below 0.01 and a log2 fold-change threshold of 1 were applied. PCA with hierarchical clustering of max-normalized trajectories of the 1000 most abundant clonotypes was used as exploratory dynamics analysis. Separately sequenced CD4+ and CD8+ repertoires were used to assign the CD4 or CD8 phenotype of responding clones. TCRdb's own reprocessing of the public reads used fastp at Q25 and MiXCR and kept productive beta chains. CDR3 protein duplicates are merged, each entry listing the most common genes and DNA. The V and J calls were determined by TCRdb, not by the authors. In all, the sample holds 350,000 to 450,000 distinct CDR3 sequences, and about 20% of those were seen once. The ten largest clones represent 7.5% to 9.5% of the sample.

Turning to this clonotype: Its antigen has not been determined. Within one base of it there is no much larger clone, and no base qualities were kept.

Ficoll-Paque density gradient centrifugation was used to isolate PBMCs. The receptor comes from an adult woman who had mild COVID-19 (a few samples of this study predate the infection). The sample titles of this study are shuffled in the database, so cell type and time point are left out; the donor was told from shared clones. Sequences were obtained from PBMCs or a T cell subset sorted from them (not recorded which).

The DNA is TGCAGTGCTAGAGATCTCCGGGGAGTCTCCTACAATGAGCAGTTCTTC. This gives the protein CSARDLRGVSYNEQFF. The rearrangement combines TRBV20-1 with TRBJ2-1; a tentative D call is TRBD2 (5 bases match). From the cysteine up to the phenylalanine, the CDR3 has a length of 16 residues. Of the read, only the CDR3 DNA is kept; its 48 bases are in frame from base 1. Per the germline V gene (reference sequence), DFQATT is the CDR1 and SNEGSKA is the CDR2. Trimming at the junction amounts to 0 bases on V and 0 bases on J, and the germline ends lie 12 bases apart.